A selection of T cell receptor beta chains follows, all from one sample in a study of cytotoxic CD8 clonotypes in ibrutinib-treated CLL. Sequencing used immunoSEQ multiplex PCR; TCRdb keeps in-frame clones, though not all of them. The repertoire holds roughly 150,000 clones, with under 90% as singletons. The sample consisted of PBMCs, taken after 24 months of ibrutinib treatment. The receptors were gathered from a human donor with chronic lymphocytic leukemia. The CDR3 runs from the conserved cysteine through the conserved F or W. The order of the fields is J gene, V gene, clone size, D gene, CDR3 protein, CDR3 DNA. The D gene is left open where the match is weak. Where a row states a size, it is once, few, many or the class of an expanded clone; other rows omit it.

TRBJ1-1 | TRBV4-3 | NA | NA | CASSQVDRNTEAFF | TGCGCCAGCAGCCAAGTGGACAGGAACACTGAAGCTTTCTTT
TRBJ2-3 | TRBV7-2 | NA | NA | CASSSRTSRITQYF | TGTGCCAGCAGCTCTAGAACTTCAAGGATCACGCAGTATTTT
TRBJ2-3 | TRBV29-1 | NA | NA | CSVETWGASLEGDTQYF | TGCAGCGTTGAGACTTGGGGGGCTAGCCTAGAAGGAGATACGCAGTATTTT
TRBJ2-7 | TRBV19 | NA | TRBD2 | CASSPGTSWYYEQYF | TGTGCCAGTAGTCCGGGGACTAGCTGGTACTACGAGCAGTACTTC
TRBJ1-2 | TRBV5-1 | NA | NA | CASSLWPGLDGYTF | TGCGCCAGCAGCTTGTGGCCAGGGCTCGATGGCTACACCTTC
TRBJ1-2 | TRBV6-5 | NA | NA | CASSAVWGERYGYTF | TGTGCCAGCAGTGCGGTATGGGGGGAGAGGTATGGCTACACCTTC
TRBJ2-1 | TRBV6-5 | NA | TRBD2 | CASSMPSGGGPEQFF | TGTGCCAGCAGTATGCCCAGCGGGGGGGGCCCGGAGCAGTTCTTC
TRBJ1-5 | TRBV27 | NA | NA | CASSFKGRGQPQHF | TGTGCCAGCAGTTTCAAGGGTCGGGGACAGCCCCAGCATTTT
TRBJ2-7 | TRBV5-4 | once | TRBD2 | CASSSRLAGGNEQYF | TGTGCCAGCAGCTCCCGACTAGCGGGAGGCAACGAGCAGTACTTC
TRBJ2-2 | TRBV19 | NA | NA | CASNGINTGELFF | TGTGCCAGTAACGGCATCAACACCGGGGAGCTGTTTTTT
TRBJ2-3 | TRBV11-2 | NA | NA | CASSALPRGASDTQYF | TGTGCCAGCAGCGCCCTTCCCCGGGGGGCCTCAGATACGCAGTATTTT
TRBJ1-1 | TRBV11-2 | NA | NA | CASSLAGLRAFF | TGTGCCAGCAGCCTCGCCGGCCTTCGGGCTTTCTTT
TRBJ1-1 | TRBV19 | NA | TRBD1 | CASSYNRGRTEAFF | TGTGCCAGTAGTTACAACAGGGGCAGAACTGAAGCTTTCTTT
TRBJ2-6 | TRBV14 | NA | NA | CASSQTGSGANVLTF | TGTGCCAGCAGCCAAACAGGCTCTGGGGCCAACGTCCTGACTTTC
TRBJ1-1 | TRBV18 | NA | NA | CASSLPDRNTEAFF | TGTGCCAGCTCACTTCCGGACAGGAACACTGAAGCTTTCTTT
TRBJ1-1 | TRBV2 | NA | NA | CASSDGGESTEAFF | TGTGCCAGCAGTGATGGAGGGGAGAGCACTGAAGCTTTCTTT
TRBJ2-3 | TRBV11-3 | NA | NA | CASSLDPRRRPSTDTQYF | TGTGCCAGCAGCTTAGATCCGAGACGCCGCCCCTCCACAGATACGCAGTATTTT
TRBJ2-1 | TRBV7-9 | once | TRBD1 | CASSALKRQGYNEQFF | TGTGCCAGCAGCGCCCTCAAACGACAGGGTTACAATGAGCAGTTCTTC
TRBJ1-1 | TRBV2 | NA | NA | CASSARGRRGIEAFF | TGTGCCAGCAGTGCCCGAGGCAGGAGGGGGATAGAAGCTTTCTTT
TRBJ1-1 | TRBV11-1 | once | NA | CASSLGAGTEAFF | TGTGCCAGCAGCTTAGGGGCGGGGACAGAAGCTTTCTTT
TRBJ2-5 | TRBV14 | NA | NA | CASSQDAASRMRQTQYF | TGTGCCAGCAGCCAAGATGCCGCTAGCAGGATGAGGCAGACCCAGTACTTC
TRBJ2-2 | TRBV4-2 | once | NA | CASSQAGEAGELFF | TGTGCCAGCAGCCAAGCAGGGGAGGCCGGGGAGCTGTTTTTT
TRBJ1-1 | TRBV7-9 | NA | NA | CASGWLMNTEAFF | TGTGCCAGCGGCTGGCTGATGAACACTGAAGCTTTCTTT
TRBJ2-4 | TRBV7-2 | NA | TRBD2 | CASSLVGGRAKNIQYF | TGTGCCAGCAGCTTAGTGGGCGGGAGGGCCAAAAACATTCAGTACTTC
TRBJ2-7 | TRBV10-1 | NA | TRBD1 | CARGTELTYEQYF | TGCGCCAGAGGGACAGAGCTAACCTACGAGCAGTACTTC
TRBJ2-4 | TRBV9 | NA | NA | CASSAPTSIVQYF | TGTGCCAGCAGCGCACCGACTAGTATTGTGCAGTACTTC
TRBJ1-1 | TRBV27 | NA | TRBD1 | CASSLRQGLSTEAFF | TGTGCCAGCAGTCTAAGACAGGGGTTGAGCACTGAAGCTTTCTTT
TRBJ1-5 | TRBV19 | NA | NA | CASSIAGGMSNQPQHF | TGTGCCAGTAGTATAGCCGGAGGTATGAGCAATCAGCCCCAGCATTTT
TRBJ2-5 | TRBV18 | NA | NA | CASSPGFEETQYF | TGTGCCAGCTCCCCGGGGTTCGAAGAGACCCAGTACTTC
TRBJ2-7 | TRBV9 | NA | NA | CASSVAQRGEQYF | TGTGCCAGCAGCGTAGCTCAACGGGGCGAGCAGTACTTC
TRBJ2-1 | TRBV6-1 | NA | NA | CASSLPGDNEQFF | TGTGCCAGCAGCCTACCGGGGGACAATGAGCAGTTCTTC
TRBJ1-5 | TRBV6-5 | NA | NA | CASSYSHRLNQPQHF | TGTGCCAGCAGTTACTCCCACAGACTCAATCAGCCCCAGCATTTT
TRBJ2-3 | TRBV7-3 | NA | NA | CASSLSTLPSTDTQYF | TGTGCCAGCAGCTTATCAACCCTTCCCAGCACAGATACGCAGTATTTT
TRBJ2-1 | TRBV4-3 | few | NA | CASSQEPPLWRSSSYNEQFF | TGCGCCAGCAGCCAAGAGCCCCCCCTGTGGCGGAGTAGCTCCTACAATGAGCAGTTCTTC
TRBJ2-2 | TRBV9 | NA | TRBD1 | CASSVGDRARGELFF | TGTGCCAGCAGCGTAGGGGACAGGGCTCGCGGGGAGCTGTTTTTT
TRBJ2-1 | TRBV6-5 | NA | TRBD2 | CASSFRLAGVHEQFF | TGTGCCAGCAGTTTCCGACTAGCGGGAGTTCATGAGCAGTTCTTC
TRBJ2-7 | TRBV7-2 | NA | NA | CASSFARVTEQYF | TGTGCCAGCAGCTTCGCGAGGGTAACGGAGCAGTACTTC
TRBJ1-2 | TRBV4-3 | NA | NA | CASSQDRVNYGYTF | TGCGCCAGCAGCCAAGACAGGGTTAACTATGGCTACACCTTC
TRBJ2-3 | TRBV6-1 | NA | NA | CASRRAVDTQYF | TGTGCCAGCAGGAGGGCGGTGGATACGCAGTATTTT
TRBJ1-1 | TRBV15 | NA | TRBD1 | CATSRGGTGGAEAFF | TGTGCCACCAGCAGAGGCGGGACAGGGGGCGCTGAAGCTTTCTTT
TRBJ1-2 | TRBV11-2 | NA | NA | CASSLGTGEQDGYTF | TGTGCCAGCAGCTTAGGTACCGGGGAGCAGGATGGCTACACCTTC
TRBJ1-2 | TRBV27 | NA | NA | CASSSPGAGTNYGYTF | TGTGCCAGCAGTTCCCCTGGGGCAGGGACTAACTATGGCTACACCTTC
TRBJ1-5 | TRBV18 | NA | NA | CASSPRPGRGYEKSQHF | TGTGCCAGCTCACCTCGGCCAGGGAGAGGGTATGAGAAGAGCCAGCATTTT
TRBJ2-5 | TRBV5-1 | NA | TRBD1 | CASSSAGGRKTQYF | TGCGCCAGCAGCTCAGCAGGGGGCCGGAAGACCCAGTACTTC
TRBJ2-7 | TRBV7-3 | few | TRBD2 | CASSPPTTSGSEQYF | TGTGCCAGCAGCCCACCCACGACTAGCGGGAGCGAGCAGTACTTC
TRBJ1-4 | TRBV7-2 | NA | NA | CASSLRFGPTNEKLFF | TGTGCCAGCAGCTTACGGTTCGGGCCAACTAATGAAAAACTGTTTTTT
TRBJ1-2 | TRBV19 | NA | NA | CASSQGLFTYTF | TGTGCCAGTAGTCAGGGGTTGTTTACCTACACCTTC
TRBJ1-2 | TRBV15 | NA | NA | CATSRDTGFGYTF | TGTGCCACCAGCAGAGATACTGGGTTTGGCTACACCTTC
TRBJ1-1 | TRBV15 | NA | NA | CATSHGNTEAFF | TGTGCCACCAGCCACGGGAACACTGAAGCTTTCTTT
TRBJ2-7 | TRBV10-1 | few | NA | CASSEPTGPSSYEQYF | TGCGCCAGCAGTGAACCGACAGGACCGAGCTCCTACGAGCAGTACTTC
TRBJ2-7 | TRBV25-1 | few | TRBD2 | CASSEPGEGLYEQYF | TGTGCCAGCAGTGAACCGGGGGAGGGCCTCTACGAGCAGTACTTC
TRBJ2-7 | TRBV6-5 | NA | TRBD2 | CASSPLAGGPPEQYF | TGTGCCAGCAGTCCCCTAGCGGGAGGGCCACCCGAGCAGTACTTC
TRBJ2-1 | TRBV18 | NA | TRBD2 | CASSNRGLAGGYEQFF | TGTGCCAGCTCAAATCGGGGACTAGCGGGAGGATATGAGCAGTTCTTC
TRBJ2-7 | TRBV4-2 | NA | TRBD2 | CASSPGTSDEQYF | TGTGCCAGCAGCCCCGGGACTAGCGACGAGCAGTACTTC
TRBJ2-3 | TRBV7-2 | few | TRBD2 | CASSPSGLAIDTQYF | TGTGCCAGCAGTCCCTCGGGACTAGCGATAGATACGCAGTATTTT
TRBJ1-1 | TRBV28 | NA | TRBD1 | CASSLSGTENTEAFF | TGTGCCAGCAGTCTCTCTGGGACAGAGAACACTGAAGCTTTCTTT
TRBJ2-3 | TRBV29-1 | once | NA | CSVDPREGATDTQYF | TGCAGCGTTGATCCCCGGGAGGGGGCAACAGATACGCAGTATTTT
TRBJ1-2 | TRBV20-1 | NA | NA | CSAHFGSGYTF | TGCAGTGCCCATTTTGGCTCTGGCTACACCTTC
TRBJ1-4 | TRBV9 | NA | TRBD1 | CASSERGQVQSNEKLFF | TGTGCCAGCAGCGAGAGAGGACAGGTTCAGTCTAATGAAAAACTGTTTTTT